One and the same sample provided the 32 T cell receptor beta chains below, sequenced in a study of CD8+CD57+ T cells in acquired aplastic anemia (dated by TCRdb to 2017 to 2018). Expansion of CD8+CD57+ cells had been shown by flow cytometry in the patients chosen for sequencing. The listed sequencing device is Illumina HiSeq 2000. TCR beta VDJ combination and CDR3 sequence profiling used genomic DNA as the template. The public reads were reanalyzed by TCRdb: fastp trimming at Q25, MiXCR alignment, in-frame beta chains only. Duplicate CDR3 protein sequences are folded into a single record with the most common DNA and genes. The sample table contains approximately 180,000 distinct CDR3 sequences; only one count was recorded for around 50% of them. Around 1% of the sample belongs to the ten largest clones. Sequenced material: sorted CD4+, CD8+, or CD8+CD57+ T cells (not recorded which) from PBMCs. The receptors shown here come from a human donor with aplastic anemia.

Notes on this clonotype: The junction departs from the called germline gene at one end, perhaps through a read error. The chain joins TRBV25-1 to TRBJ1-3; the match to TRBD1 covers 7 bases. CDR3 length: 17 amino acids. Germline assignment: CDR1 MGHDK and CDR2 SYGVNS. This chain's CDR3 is CASSRQGDYHSGDTIYF. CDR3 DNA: TGTGCCAGCAGCCGACAGGGAGACTACCACTCTGGAGACACCATATATTTT.

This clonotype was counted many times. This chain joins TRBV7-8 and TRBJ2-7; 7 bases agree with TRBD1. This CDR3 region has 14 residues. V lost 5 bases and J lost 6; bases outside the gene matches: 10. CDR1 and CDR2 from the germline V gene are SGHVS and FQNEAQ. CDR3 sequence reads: CASSRDRDASEQYF. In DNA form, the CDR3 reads TGTGCCAGCAGCCGTGACAGGGATGCTAGCGAGCAGTACTTC.

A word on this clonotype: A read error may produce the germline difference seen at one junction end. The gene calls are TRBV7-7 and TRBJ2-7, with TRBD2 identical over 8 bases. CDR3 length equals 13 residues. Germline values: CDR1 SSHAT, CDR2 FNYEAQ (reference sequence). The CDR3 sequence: CASSLAGTGELYF. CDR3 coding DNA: TGTGCTAGCAGCTTAGCGGGGACCGGGGAGCTGTACTTC. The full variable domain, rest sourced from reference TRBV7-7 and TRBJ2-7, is GAGVSQSPRYKVTKRGQDVTLRCDPISSHATLYWYQQALGQGPEFLTYFNYEAQPDKSGLPSDRFSAERPEGSISTLTIQRTEQRDSAMYRCASSLAGTGELYFGPGTRLTVT.

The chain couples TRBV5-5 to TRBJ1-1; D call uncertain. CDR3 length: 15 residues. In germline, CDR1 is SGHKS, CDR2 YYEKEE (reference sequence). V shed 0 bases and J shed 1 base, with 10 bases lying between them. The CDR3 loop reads CASSLVPGSNTEAFF. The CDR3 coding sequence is TGTGCCAGCAGCTTGGTTCCGGGCTCGAACACTGAAGCTTTCTTT. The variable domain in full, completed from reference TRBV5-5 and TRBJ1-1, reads DAGVTQSPTHLIKTRGQQVTLRCSPISGHKSVSWYQQVLGQGPQFIFQYYEKEERGRGNFPDRFSARQFPNYSSELNVNALLLGDSALYLCASSLVPGSNTEAFFGQGTRLTVV.

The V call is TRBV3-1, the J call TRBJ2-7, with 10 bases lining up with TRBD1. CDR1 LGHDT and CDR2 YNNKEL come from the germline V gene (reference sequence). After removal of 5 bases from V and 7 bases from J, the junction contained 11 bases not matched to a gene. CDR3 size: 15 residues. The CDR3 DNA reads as TGTGCCAGCAGCTGGACGGGACAGGGGATAGGAGAGCAGTACTTC. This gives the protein CASSWTGQGIGEQYF.

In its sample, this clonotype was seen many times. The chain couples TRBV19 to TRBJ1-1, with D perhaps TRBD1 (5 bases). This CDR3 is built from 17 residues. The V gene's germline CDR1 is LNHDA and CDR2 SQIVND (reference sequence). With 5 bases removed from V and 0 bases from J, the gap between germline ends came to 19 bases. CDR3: CASSPMAMGRMNTEAFF. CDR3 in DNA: TGTGCCAGTAGTCCGATGGCCATGGGACGGATGAACACTGAAGCTTTCTTT.

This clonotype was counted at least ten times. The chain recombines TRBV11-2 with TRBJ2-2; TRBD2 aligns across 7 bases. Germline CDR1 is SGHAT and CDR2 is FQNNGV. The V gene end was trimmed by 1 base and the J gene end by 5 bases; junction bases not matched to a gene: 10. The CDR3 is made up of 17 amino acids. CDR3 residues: CASSLVPSGAGTGELFF. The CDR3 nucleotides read TGTGCCAGCAGCTTAGTCCCCAGCGGGGCGGGGACCGGGGAGCTGTTTTTT.

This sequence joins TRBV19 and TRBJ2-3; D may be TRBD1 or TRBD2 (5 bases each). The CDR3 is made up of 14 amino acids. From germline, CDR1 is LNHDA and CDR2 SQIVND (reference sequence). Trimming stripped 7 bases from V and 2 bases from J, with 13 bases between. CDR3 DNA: TGTGCCAGTAAGAAAGGGGAGTACACAGATACGCAGTATTTT. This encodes CASKKGEYTDTQYF.

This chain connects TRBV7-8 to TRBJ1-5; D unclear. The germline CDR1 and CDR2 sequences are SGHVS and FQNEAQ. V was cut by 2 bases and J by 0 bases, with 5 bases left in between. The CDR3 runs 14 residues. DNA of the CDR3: TGTGCCAGCAGCTTAATGGATAGCAATCAGCCCCAGCATTTT. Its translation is CASSLMDSNQPQHF.

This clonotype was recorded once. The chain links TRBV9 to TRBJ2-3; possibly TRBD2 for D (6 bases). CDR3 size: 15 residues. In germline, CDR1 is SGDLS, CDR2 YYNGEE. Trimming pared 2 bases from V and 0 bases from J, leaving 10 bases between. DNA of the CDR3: TGTGCCAGCAGCGTCGTAGCGGTTAGCACAGATACGCAGTATTTT. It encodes CASSVVAVSTDTQYF.

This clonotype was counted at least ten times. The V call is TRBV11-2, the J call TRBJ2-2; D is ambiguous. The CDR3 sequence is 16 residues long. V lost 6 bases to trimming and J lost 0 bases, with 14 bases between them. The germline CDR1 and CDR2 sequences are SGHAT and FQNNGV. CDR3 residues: CASRHPGRTNTGELFF. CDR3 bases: TGTGCCAGCAGACACCCTGGGCGGACGAACACCGGGGAGCTGTTTTTT.

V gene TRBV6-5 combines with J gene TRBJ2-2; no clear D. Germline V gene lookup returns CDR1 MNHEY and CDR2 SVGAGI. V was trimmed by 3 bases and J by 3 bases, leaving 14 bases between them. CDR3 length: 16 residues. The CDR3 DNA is TGTGCCAGCAGTTATTTTTCCAGTCTGGACACCGGGGAGCTGTTTTTT. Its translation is CASSYFSSLDTGELFF.

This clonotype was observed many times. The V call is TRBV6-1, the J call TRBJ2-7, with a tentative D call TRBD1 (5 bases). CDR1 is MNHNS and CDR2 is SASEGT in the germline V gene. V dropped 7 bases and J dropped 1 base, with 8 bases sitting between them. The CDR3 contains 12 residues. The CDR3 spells CASTDSSYEQYF. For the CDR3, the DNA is TGTGCCAGCACTGACAGTTCCTACGAGCAGTACTTC.

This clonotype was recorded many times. As DNA, the CDR3 is TGCAGTGCTCGACCCCACCGGAATACGCAGTATTTT. Its translation: CSARPHRNTQYF. The chain employs TRBV20-1 and TRBJ2-3; D is unclear. Trimming took off 5 bases at V and 7 bases at J, with 13 bases between the two ends. CDR1 and CDR2 from the germline V gene are DFQATT and SNEGSKA (reference sequence). CDR3 length: 12 residues.

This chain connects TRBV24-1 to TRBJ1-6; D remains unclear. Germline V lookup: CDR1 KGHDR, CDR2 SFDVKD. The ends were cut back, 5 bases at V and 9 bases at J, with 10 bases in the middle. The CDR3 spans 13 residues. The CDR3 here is CATSGSSGSPLHF. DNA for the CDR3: TGTGCCACCAGTGGGAGTAGCGGTTCACCCCTCCACTTT.

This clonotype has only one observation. CDR3 nucleotide sequence: TGTGCCAGTCGACAGGGGGACGAGCAGTACTTC. Residues: CASRQGDEQYF. The rearrangement uses TRBV10-3 and TRBJ2-7; 9 bases align to TRBD1. J lost 5 bases, V lost 10 bases, and 3 bases had no gene match. The CDR3 contains 11 residues. Germline loops: CDR1 ENHRY, CDR2 SYGVKD.

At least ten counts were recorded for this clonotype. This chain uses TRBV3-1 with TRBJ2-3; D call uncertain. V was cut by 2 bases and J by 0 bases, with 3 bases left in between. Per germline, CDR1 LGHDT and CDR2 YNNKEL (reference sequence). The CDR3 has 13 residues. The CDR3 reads CASSQLSTDTQYF. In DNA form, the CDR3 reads TGTGCCAGCAGCCAATTGAGCACAGATACGCAGTATTTT.

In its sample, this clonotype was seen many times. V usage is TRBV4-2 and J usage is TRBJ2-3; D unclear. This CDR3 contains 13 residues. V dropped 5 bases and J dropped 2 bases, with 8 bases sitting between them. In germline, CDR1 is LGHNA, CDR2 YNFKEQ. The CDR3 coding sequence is TGTGCCAGCAGCTACCACTACACAGATACGCAGTATTTT. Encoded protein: CASSYHYTDTQYF.

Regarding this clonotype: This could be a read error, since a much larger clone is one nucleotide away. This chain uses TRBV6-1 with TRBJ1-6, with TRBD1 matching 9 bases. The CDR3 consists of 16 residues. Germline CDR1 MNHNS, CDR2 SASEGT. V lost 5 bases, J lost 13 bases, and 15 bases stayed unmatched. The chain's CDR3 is CASSPSSGTGNAPLHF. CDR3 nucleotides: TGTGCCAGCAGTCCATCATCCGGGACAGGGAACGCCCCCCTCCACTTT.

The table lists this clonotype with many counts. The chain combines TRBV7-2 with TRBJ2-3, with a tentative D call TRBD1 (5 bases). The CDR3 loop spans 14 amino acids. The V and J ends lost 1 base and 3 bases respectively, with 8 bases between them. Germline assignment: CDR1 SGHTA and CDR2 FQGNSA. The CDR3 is CASSLGSGTDTQYF. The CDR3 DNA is TGTGCCAGCAGCTTAGGATCAGGGACAGATACGCAGTATTTT.

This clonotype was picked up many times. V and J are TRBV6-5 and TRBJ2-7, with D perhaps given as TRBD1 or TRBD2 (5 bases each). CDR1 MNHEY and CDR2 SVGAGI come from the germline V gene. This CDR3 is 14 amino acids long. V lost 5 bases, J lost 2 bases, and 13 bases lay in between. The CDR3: CASSPTGLPYEQYF. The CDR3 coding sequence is TGTGCCAGCAGTCCCACGGGGCTTCCCTACGAGCAGTACTTC.

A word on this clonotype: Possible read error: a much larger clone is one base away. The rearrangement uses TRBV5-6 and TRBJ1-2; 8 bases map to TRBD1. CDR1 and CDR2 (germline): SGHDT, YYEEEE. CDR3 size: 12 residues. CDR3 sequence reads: CASSFGTGGYAF. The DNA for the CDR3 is TGTGCCAGCAGCTTCGGGACAGGCGGCTACGCCTTC. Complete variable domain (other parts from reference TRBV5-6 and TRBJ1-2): DAGVTQSPTHLIKTRGQQVTLRCSPKSGHDTVSWYQQALGQGPQFIFQYYEEEERQRGNFPDRFSGHQFPNYSSELNVNALLLGDSALYLCASSFGTGGYAFGSGTRLTVV.

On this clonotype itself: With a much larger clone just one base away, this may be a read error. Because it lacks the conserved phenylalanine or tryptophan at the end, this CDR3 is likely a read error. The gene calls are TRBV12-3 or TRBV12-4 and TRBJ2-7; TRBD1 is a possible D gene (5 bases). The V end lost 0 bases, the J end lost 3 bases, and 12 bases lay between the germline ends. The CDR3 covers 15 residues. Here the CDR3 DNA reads TGTGCCAGCAGTTTAGCGAGCAGGGCGGACTACGAGCAGTACCTC. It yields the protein CASSLASRADYEQYL.

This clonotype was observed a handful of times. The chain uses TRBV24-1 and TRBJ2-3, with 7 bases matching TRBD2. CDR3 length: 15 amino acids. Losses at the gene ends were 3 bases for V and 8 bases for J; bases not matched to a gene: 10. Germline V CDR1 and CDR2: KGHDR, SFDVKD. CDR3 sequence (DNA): TGTGCCACCAGTGATCCAGCGGGATACGGACGTACGCAGTATTTT. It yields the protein CATSDPAGYGRTQYF.

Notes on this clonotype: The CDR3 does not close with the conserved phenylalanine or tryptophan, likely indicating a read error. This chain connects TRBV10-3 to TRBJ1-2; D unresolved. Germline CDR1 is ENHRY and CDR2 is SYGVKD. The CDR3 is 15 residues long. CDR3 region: CAISDETTGNYGYTL. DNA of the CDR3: TGTGCCATCAGTGATGAGACCACGGGAAACTATGGTTACACCTTA.

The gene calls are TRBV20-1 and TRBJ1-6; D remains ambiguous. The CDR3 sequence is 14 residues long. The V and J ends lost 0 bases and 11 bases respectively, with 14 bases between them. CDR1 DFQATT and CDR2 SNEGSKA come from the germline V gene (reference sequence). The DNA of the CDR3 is TGCAGTGCTAGAGATCGAAAGGGCGCTCCACCCCTCCACTTT. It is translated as CSARDRKGAPPLHF.

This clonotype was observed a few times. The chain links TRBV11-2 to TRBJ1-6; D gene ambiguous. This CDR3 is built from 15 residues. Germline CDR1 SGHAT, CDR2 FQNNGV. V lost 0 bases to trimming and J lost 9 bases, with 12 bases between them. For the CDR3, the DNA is TGTGCCAGCAGCTTAGATCGGCAGAGGATTTCACCCCTCCACTTT. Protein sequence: CASSLDRQRISPLHF.

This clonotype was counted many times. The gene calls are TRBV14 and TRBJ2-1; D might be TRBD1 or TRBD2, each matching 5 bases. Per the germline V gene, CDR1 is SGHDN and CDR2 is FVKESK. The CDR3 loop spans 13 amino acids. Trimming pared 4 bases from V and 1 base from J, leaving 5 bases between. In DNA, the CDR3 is TGTGCCAGCAGCCGGGGGTCCTACAATGAGCAGTTCTTC. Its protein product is CASSRGSYNEQFF.

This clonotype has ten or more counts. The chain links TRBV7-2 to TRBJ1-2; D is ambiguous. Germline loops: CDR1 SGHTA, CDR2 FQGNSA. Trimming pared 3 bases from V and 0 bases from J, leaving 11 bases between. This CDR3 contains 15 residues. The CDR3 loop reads CASSFLAVANYGYTF. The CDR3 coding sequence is TGTGCCAGCAGCTTCTTGGCCGTGGCTAACTATGGCTACACCTTC.

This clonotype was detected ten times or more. The CDR3 spells CSSREGQRNTEAFF. CDR3 DNA sequence: TGCAGCTCCCGAGAGGGACAGAGGAACACTGAAGCTTTCTTT. The V and J genes are TRBV29-1 and TRBJ1-1; 7 bases fit TRBD1. Germline V lookup: CDR1 SQVTM, CDR2 ANQGSEA. The length of the CDR3 is 14 residues. V lost 8 bases to trimming and J lost 1 base; unmatched junction nucleotides: 10.

The CDR3 sequence: CAISDRGVATNEKLFF. CDR3 DNA sequence: TGTGCCATCAGTGACAGGGGCGTTGCAACTAATGAAAAACTGTTTTTT. V gene TRBV10-3 combines with J gene TRBJ1-4; weak D call: TRBD1 (6 bases). CDR3 length: 16 amino acids. Germline V CDR1 and CDR2: ENHRY, SYGVKD. Trimming removed 3 bases from V and 0 bases from J, with 11 bases in between.

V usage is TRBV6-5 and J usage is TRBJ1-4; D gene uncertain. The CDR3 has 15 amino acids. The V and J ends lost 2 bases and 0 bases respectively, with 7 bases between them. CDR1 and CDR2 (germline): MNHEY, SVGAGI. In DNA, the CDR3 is TGTGCCAGCAGTTACACGTTTGCAACTAATGAAAAACTGTTTTTT. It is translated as CASSYTFATNEKLFF.